This entry features one TCR beta chain sequence. Its antigen remains unidentified. The sample holds no much larger clone one base away, and base qualities are not on file. TCRbeta CDR3 regions were amplified from genomic DNA using the immunoSEQ Assay, a bias-controlled multiplex PCR. Per the authors' processing: The number of nucleated cells in each sample was estimated by amplification of reference gene primers within the assay. To quantify the absolute abundance of each unique TCRbeta CDR3 rearrangement, sequence reads were collapsed and filtered. For each sample, productive Simpson clonality was calculated as the square root of Simpson's diversity index over productive rearrangements. In TCRdb, the immuneACCESS table is reduced to in-frame sequences with V and J assigned. These tables do not hold every clone; where another copy was compared, an unresolved V gene accounts for under half, and the others remain unexplained. Clone size and V and J calls were adopted from that table, with D and trimming inferred from the DNA. For this sample the table gives about 7,100 clones, of which 80% to 90% were detected only once. Jointly, the top ten make up roughly a tenth of the sample.

The data stem from a study of blood T cell repertoires in COVID-19 (dated by TCRdb to the early 2020s). General notes on the study: The collaborator samples originated in the United States, Italy and Spain and spanned the acute and convalescent phases of COVID-19. The prospective study material was composed of cDNA or gDNA derived from T cells, B-cell-depleted T cells, or PBMCs. Deeply sampled blood TCRbeta repertoires from subjects exposed to, actively infected with, or recovered from COVID-19 were included in the dataset. The repertoires were released in a freely available public database meant as a resource for research on the immune response to SARS-CoV-2. Samples came from the ongoing ImmuneRACE study (first 160 participants) plus 1,254 subjects from 6 global collaborators. The sample metadata nearly always contained a de-identified subject ID, COVID-19 status, age in years and sex. Where HLA class I and class II types were available, the types were taken from metadata supplied by the sample provider, not from assay-based typing.

Overall study results and their limits: How much clinical and demographic metadata was included differed by source and by participant, and the metadata was provided uncurated.

The CDR3, cysteine through phenylalanine, is 15 amino acids long. This entry keeps only the CDR3 DNA: 45 bases, framed from base 1. CDR1 and CDR2 are read off the germline V gene as SGHTA and FQGNSA. Relative to germline, V is 1 base shorter and J is 4 bases shorter, with 13 bases between their ends. Collaborating institutions collected whole blood in K2EDTA tubes following their own protocols. For TCRbeta analysis, collaborators shipped samples in one of three forms: frozen whole blood, isolated PBMCs, or DNA extracted from either of those sample types. The sequence is built from TRBV7-2 and TRBJ1-2; the D region possibly corresponds to TRBD1 (5 bases align). The sequenced sample was peripheral blood. This sequence originates from a man between 65 and 85 years old with active COVID-19. The CDR3 region: CASSLGGVEAYGYTF. The nucleotides read TGTGCCAGCAGCTTAGGGGGGGTGGAGGCCTATGGCTACACCTTC. Outside the CDR3, residues come from the reference TRBV7-2 and TRBJ1-2 proteins, so the full variable domain is: GAGVSQSPSNKVTEKGKDVELRCDPISGHTALYWYRQSLGQGLEFLIYFQGNSAPDKSGLPSDRFSAERTGGSVSTLTIQRTQQEDSAVYLCASSLGGVEAYGYTFGSGTRLTVV.